This T cell receptor (beta chain) emerged from a study of graft-versus-host responses after intestinal transplantation. The overall study: Grafts that recipients had were multivisceral, liver-intestinal, or isolated intestinal transplants. All recipients were given anti-thymocyte globulin induction, and tacrolimus and steroids were then administered for roughly three years. Whole-study findings and limits: Association was observed between peak circulating GvH clone levels and early post-transplant HvG declines. Recipient-marrow GvH clones were detected, some having first appeared in ileum or blood.

Turning to this clone: What it recognizes is unknown.

Intraepithelial and lamina propria lymphocytes were isolated from graft specimens. Clones were read by immunoSEQ multiplex PCR, and TCRdb kept only the in-frame ones, dropping some. The sample shows some 20,000 clones, over 65% of them seen only once. The receptor was isolated from a human patient who received an intestinal transplant, so some T cells may come from the graft donor. The specimen was ileum tissue, collected about 20 days after intestinal transplant.

This CDR3 reads CASRLLGGYEQYF. The CDR3 DNA sequence: TGTGCCAGCAGACTGCTAGGGGGTTACGAGCAGTACTTC. This rearrangement joins TRBV27 to TRBJ2-7; weak D call: TRBD1 (6 bases). The CDR3 is 13 amino acids. Per germline, CDR1 MNHEY and CDR2 SMNVEV (reference sequence). V lost 6 bases and J 4 bases, leaving 13 bases between the germline ends.